This TCR beta chain was sequenced for a study of control samples from healthy donors and cancer patients. The V end lost 5 bases, the J end lost 4 bases, and 14 bases lay between the germline ends. There are 14 residues in the CDR3. CDR1 is SEHNR and CDR2 is FQNEAQ in the germline V gene (reference sequence). The data were produced by immunoSEQ multiplex PCR, yet TCRdb's version contains in-frame clones alone and is incomplete. The table includes hundreds of thousands of clones, 75% to 95% detected once. V is TRBV7-9 and J is TRBJ1-1; D gene unclear. The material sequenced was PBMCs. The origin of this receptor is a man aged 35-49 years with head and neck cancer. Written as DNA, the CDR3 is TGTGCCAGCAGCCCCTATGAGAGGAGCACTGAAGCTTTCTTT. Translation: CASSPYERSTEAFF.